These T cell receptor beta chains were read from a single sample in a study of CD8 T cells in ankylosing spondylitis. TCRdb independently ran MiXCR on the 5' RACE reads; one entry per CDR3 protein. The table shows tens of thousands of distinct CDR3 sequences, with 27% occurring only once. The sample comprised blood, either unsorted or a sorted T cell fraction (not recorded which). These receptors were taken from a male donor with ankylosing spondylitis or in good health (not recorded which). Both conserved end residues are part of each CDR3. The D gene is left open where the match is weak. Not every row has a clone size; where given, it reads once, few, many or a size class.

j_call	v_call	clone_size	d_call	cdr3_nt	cdr3_aa
TRBJ2-5	TRBV7-7	few	-	TGTGCTAGCAGCCGGACACCCCAAGAGACCCAGTACTTC	CASSRTPQETQYF
TRBJ2-1	TRBV5-1	-	TRBD1	TGCGCCAGCAGCTTACAGACAGGGGATGAGCAGTTCTTC	CASSLQTGDEQFF
TRBJ2-3	TRBV29-1	once	-	TGCAGCGTTGAGGCACCGAACACAGATACGCAGTATTTT	CSVEAPNTDTQYF
TRBJ2-3	TRBV29-1	-	TRBD2	TGCAGCGTTGGGCTAGCGGCGGACACAGATACGCAGTATTTT	CSVGLAADTDTQYF
TRBJ1-1	TRBV5-1	-	-	TGCGCCAGCAGCTTGGCCTCGTTCGTGCACGCGGCGGGTGAAGCTTTCTTT	CASSLASFVHAAGEAFF
TRBJ1-2	TRBV18	-	TRBD1	TGTGCCAGCTCGCCGGGACAGGGGATCTATGGCTACACCTTC	CASSPGQGIYGYTF
TRBJ1-2	TRBV7-9	-	TRBD1	TGTGCCAGCAGCTGGGGACAGTCGGGCTACACCTTC	CASSWGQSGYTF
TRBJ2-1	TRBV2	-	TRBD2	TGTGCCAGCAGTGAAGTAGCGGGAGGGCTAAGTGAGCAGTTCTTC	CASSEVAGGLSEQFF
TRBJ1-2	TRBV7-9	many	-	TGTGCCAGCAGCTTGGCCGTCCCTGATGGCTACACCTTC	CASSLAVPDGYTF
TRBJ1-2	TRBV5-5	many	TRBD1	TGTGCCAGCAGCTTGGAACAGGGGATGAACTATGGCTACACCTTC	CASSLEQGMNYGYTF
TRBJ2-7	TRBV7-3	-	TRBD2	TGTGCCAGCAGCTCCAGCGGGAGCTACGAGCAGTACTTC	CASSSSGSYEQYF
TRBJ1-5	TRBV5-1	-	TRBD1	TGCGCCAGCAGCCTCCCGCGACAGGGGATAGGTCAGCCCCAGCATTTT	CASSLPRQGIGQPQHF
TRBJ2-1	TRBV20-1	few	-	TGCAGTGCTGAAAGAGGCAATGAGCAGTTCTTC	CSAERGNEQFF
TRBJ2-3	TRBV20-1	-	-	TGCAGTGCTAGCAAAGGGGCCAGCACAGATACGCAGTATTTT	CSASKGASTDTQYF
TRBJ2-7	TRBV20-1	-	-	TGCAGTGCTAGAGTCGGTGACAGGATCAGCTACGAGCAGTACTTC	CSARVGDRISYEQYF
TRBJ2-5	TRBV25-1	-	-	TGTGCCAGCAGTGATTCGGCCCAGTACTTC	CASSDSAQYF
TRBJ2-7	TRBV6-5	few	TRBD2	TGTGCCAGCAGTTTAGCGGGGTACACCTACGAGCAGTACTTC	CASSLAGYTYEQYF
TRBJ2-1	TRBV12-3/TRBV12-4	-	-	TGTGCCAGCAGTTTGGGGGACCCGAGGCTCAATGAGCAGTTCTTC	CASSLGDPRLNEQFF
TRBJ1-1	TRBV4-1	-	TRBD1	TGCGCCAGCAGCCAAGAGCGAACAGGGGGCACCACTGAAGCTTTCTTT	CASSQERTGGTTEAFF
TRBJ1-1	TRBV20-1	-	-	TGCAGTGCTAGTATCTCCGCGGGAGAAGCTTTCTTT	CSASISAGEAFF
TRBJ1-5	TRBV19	few	-	TGTGCCAGTAGTGGGGGGGAAGGGTTCAATCAGCCCCAGCATTTT	CASSGGEGFNQPQHF
TRBJ1-2	TRBV29-1	-	-	TGCAGCGTTATGCGACAGTCAGTTCTAAGGGGCTACACCTTC	CSVMRQSVLRGYTF
TRBJ1-2	TRBV7-2	many	TRBD1	TGTGCCAGCAGCTTAGATGGGGCAGGGGGAGGCTACACCTTC	CASSLDGAGGGYTF
TRBJ2-1	TRBV7-2	-	TRBD2	TGTGCCAGCAGCTTAGGGGGGGGCTCCTACAATGAGCAGTTCTTC	CASSLGGGSYNEQFF
TRBJ2-1	TRBV5-1	-	-	TGCGCCAGCAGCTTGGACGGGAGAAATGAGCAGTTCTTC	CASSLDGRNEQFF
TRBJ1-2	TRBV5-1	medium-sized	-	TGCGCCAGCAGCTTGGATCCAGGTTCCCTTTATGGCTACACCTTC	CASSLDPGSLYGYTF
TRBJ2-1	TRBV20-1	-	-	TGCAGTGCTAGAGCCCCAATCAACCCTAGCTATTCCTACAATGAGCAGTTCTTC	CSARAPINPSYSYNEQFF
TRBJ1-1	TRBV20-1	-	-	TGCAGTGCTAGAGTGGGGGACACTGAAGCTTTCTTT	CSARVGDTEAFF
TRBJ1-3	TRBV5-5	-	-	TGTGCCAGCAGTTGGACGGCGGTCTCTGGAAACACCATATATTTT	CASSWTAVSGNTIYF
TRBJ1-1	TRBV5-6	few	-	TGTGCCAGCAGCTTGGACAGCCGTGAAGCTTTCTTT	CASSLDSREAFF
TRBJ2-2	TRBV9	-	-	TGTGCCAGCAGCGTAGGCGGAGGGAACACCGGGGAGCTGTTTTTT	CASSVGGGNTGELFF
TRBJ1-5	TRBV20-1	-	-	TGCAGTGCTAGTGGGACCGGCGGGGCTCCCCAGCATTTT	CSASGTGGAPQHF
TRBJ2-6	TRBV7-9	-	-	TGTGCCAGCAGCTTAGTGATGGGGATTGCTGGGGCCAACGTCCTGACTTTC	CASSLVMGIAGANVLTF
TRBJ1-1	TRBV12-3/TRBV12-4	-	TRBD1	TGTGCCAGCCGACAGGGTAGCACTGAAGCTTTCTTT	CASRQGSTEAFF
TRBJ1-2	TRBV7-8	-	-	TGTGCCAGCAGCTTAGTTGGGACACCTAAGAATAATGGCTACACCTTC	CASSLVGTPKNNGYTF
TRBJ2-7	TRBV10-3	few	-	TGTGCCATCAGTCCCCTAGGGGGGAGGGACGAGCAGTACTTC	CAISPLGGRDEQYF